This TCR beta chain appears in the sequencing data of a study of T cells in Graves' hyperthyroidism and ophthalmopathy. The table lists this clonotype with many counts. Its target is not known. This CDR3 is built from 13 residues. V gave up 0 bases and J gave up 5 bases, with 7 bases separating them. CDR1 and CDR2 (germline): LGHDT, YNNKEL (reference sequence). Amplified TCR beta CDR3 regions derived from RNA transcripts. During a first-round RT-PCR of the TCR CDR3, the HTBI primer set was used. TCRdb processed the multiplex PCR reads anew with MiXCR; each CDR3 protein has one entry. This sample has around 520,000 distinct CDR3 sequences, with approximately 25% found just once. Study-level results: Researchers found most expanded thyroid clonotypes above 0.001 in blood as well. Using 13 V-J features, a model discriminated ophthalmopathy from stable hyperthyroidism. For ophthalmopathy, model prediction preceded onset by a median about six months.

The sample comprised blood. The TCR originated in a woman aged 30 to 39 with Graves' ophthalmopathy. This chain links TRBV3-1 with TRBJ2-5; D may be TRBD1 or TRBD2 (5 bases each). The CDR3: CASSQEGTETQYF. The CDR3 region has the DNA TGTGCCAGCAGCCAAGAGGGGACGGAGACCCAGTACTTC.